This TCR beta chain was obtained from a study of T cells after yellow fever vaccination. One entry per CDR3 protein, called by TCRdb with MiXCR from the 5' RACE reads. The table records about 300,000 distinct CDR3 sequences, around 3.9% of them present only once. Germline lookup yields CDR1 LGHDT and CDR2 YNNKEL (reference sequence). Trimming removed 0 bases from V and 1 base from J; junction bases left unmatched: 1. The CDR3 extends over 16 amino acids. Findings and limits, study-wide: The study re-detected most primary-vaccination clones after the booster (under 97% CD4, approximately 88% CD8).

This clonotype was recorded a few times. Its cognate antigen is unknown. The V and J genes are TRBV3-1 and TRBJ2-2, with 8 nucleotides matching TRBD2. Specimen: PBMCs, collected 5 days after the yellow fever booster vaccination. This sequence was found in a man aged 18 to 35 who received the YFV17D yellow fever vaccine. The CDR3 here is CASSQDSGMNTGELFF. The CDR3 coding sequence is TGTGCCAGCAGCCAAGATAGCGGGATGAACACCGGGGAGCTGTTTTTT.